The entry below describes one T cell receptor (beta chain). Its antigen is not identified. TCR beta CDR3 region amplification was performed from RNA transcripts. First-round RT-PCR of the TCR CDR3 relied on the HTBI primer set. TCRdb re-analysed the multiplex PCR reads in MiXCR, keeping a single row per CDR3 protein. The sample lists some 700,000 distinct CDR3 sequences, 17% occurring once. Absence of ophthalmopathy progression within 18 months defined stable Graves' hyperthyroidism. Disease duration under 2 months; hyperthyroidism patients were aged 18 to 65. The data stem from a study of T cells in Graves' hyperthyroidism and ophthalmopathy. Broader study findings: Most clonotypes expanded in the thyroid (above 0.001) were also present in blood. Model output signaled ophthalmopathy a median approximately 6 months ahead of onset.

This receptor was identified in a man aged 45-65 years with Graves' hyperthyroidism. Sequences were obtained from blood.

The CDR3 reads CASSVASGFSTDTQYF. The CDR3 nucleotides are TGTGCCAGCAGCGTAGCTAGCGGGTTTAGCACAGATACGCAGTATTTT. The gene calls are TRBV9 and TRBJ2-3; TRBD2 matches at 8 bases. The trim removed 0 bases at V and 0 bases at J, leaving 3 bases unmatched. The CDR3 is 16 amino acids. Germline CDR1 reads SGDLS; CDR2 reads YYNGEE.